This T cell receptor (beta chain) was captured in a study of blood T cell repertoires in COVID-19. The assay was immunoSEQ multiplex PCR, and TCRdb's table has in-frame clones only and misses some. The sample shows about 380,000 clones, around 85% of them seen only once. V shed 6 bases, J shed 8 bases, and the junction held 11 bases outside the gene matches. CDR1 and CDR2 (germline): SNHLY, FYNNEI. The CDR3 is made up of 14 amino acids. Sequencing was done on a sample of peripheral blood. The V call is TRBV2, the J call TRBJ1-2; TRBD1 matches 8 bases. This TCR was sampled from a woman between 18 and 30 years old with acute or convalescent COVID-19. The CDR3 nucleotides are TGTGCCAGCAGCCCCCTCCCAGGGGGCGGGGGCTACACCTTC. Its protein is CASSPLPGGGGYTF.